This T cell receptor beta chain originates from a study of T cells in narcolepsy (dated by TCRdb to the late 2010s). Looking at the study overall: Patients with narcolepsy type 1 or type 2 (NT1, NT2) and healthy control donors were enrolled in the study. To look for autoreactive T cells in narcolepsy patients that target self-antigens of hypocretin neurons (hypocretin, TRIB2), the study used TCR Vbeta sequencing to follow clonotypes in blood and CSF. Study-level results and caveats: Patients and controls had similar numbers of sequenced blood memory CD4+ clonotypes, with averages of approximately 40,000 in patients and some 35,000 in controls. In plots comparing CSF and blood CD4+ T cell clonotypes from the same patient, HCRT-specific and TRIB2-specific autoreactive clonotypes were highlighted. According to the report, autoreactive clonotypes were detected serially in the blood of the same patients and of different patients, but not in healthy controls. No sequences matching autoreactive T cell clones were present in some of the blood memory CD4+ repertoires from patients and controls.

Library construction relied on the immunoSEQ multiplex PCR assay. The clones in this table, taken by TCRdb from immuneACCESS, are in-frame only. Not every clone is retained; where verified, under half of the shortfall comes from an unresolved V gene, and the cause of the rest is unknown. The sample contains about 22,000 clones, about 80% of them found a single time. The top ten clonotypes cover about 4% of the sample. Memory CD4+ T cells were sorted ex vivo from peripheral blood of narcolepsy patients and healthy controls for TCR Vbeta sequencing. Taken from the germline V gene (reference sequence), the CDR1 and CDR2 loops are MNHNY and SVGAGI. The CDR3 spans 15 residues, from the cysteine through the phenylalanine. Solely the CDR3 DNA is kept, with 45 bases framed from the first base. After removal of 10 bases from V and 6 bases from J, the junction retains 15 bases not matched to a gene. This clone turned up a few times. Its specific antigen is unknown. It has no much larger one-base neighbor in the sample; base qualities were not kept.

The chain is encoded by TRBV6-6 joined to TRBJ1-2; 9 central nucleotides agree with TRBD1. This TCR derives from a human donor in good health. Sample: memory (CD45RA-) CD4+ T cells from blood. Taken with the paper, the label for cell subset or site translates to: memory T cells sorted ex vivo from peripheral blood. DNA sequence: TGTGCCATACAGGGGGCGCGACCGGGCAGGGATGGCTACACCTTC. This translates into CAIQGARPGRDGYTF.